The next 10 T cell receptor beta chains were all read from a single sample in a study of identical twins. TCRdb called the 5' RACE reads again in MiXCR, with one record for every CDR3 protein. Of some 600,000 distinct CDR3 sequences in the sample, 7.1% are singletons; the top ten hold about 1.5%. These records were also assigned to another study, of yellow fever vaccine responses in identical twins.

Sample: PBMCs. The receptors stem from a young woman in good health.

This clonotype was detected a few times. This chain uses TRBV12-5 with TRBJ2-1; D might be TRBD1 (6 bases). The CDR3 runs to 16 residues. V was cut by 4 bases and J by 0 bases, with 13 bases left in between. The germline gives CDR1 LGHNT, CDR2 FRNRAP. The DNA for the CDR3 is TGTGCTAGTGGTTCCAGGGGATTAAACTCCTACAATGAGCAGTTCTTC. Amino acid sequence: CASGSRGLNSYNEQFF.

The chain uses TRBV12-3 or TRBV12-4 and TRBJ2-7; D is possibly TRBD1 (6 bases). The CDR3 has 14 amino acids. Trimming removed 7 bases at V and 6 bases at J, with 19 bases between. The CDR3 region is CASTHLGARGEQYF. The CDR3 region has the DNA TGTGCCAGCACCCATTTGGGGGCTCGGGGCGAGCAGTACTTC.

The rearrangement uses TRBV25-1 and TRBJ1-4, with TRBD1 matching 7 bases. Germline trimming cut 7 bases from V and 10 bases from J; bases unmatched to any gene: 6. The CDR3 is 12 residues long. Germline lookup yields CDR1 MGHDK and CDR2 SYGVNS. The CDR3 spells CASTRDSRKLFF. The DNA for the CDR3 is TGTGCCAGCACCCGGGACAGTCGAAAACTGTTTTTT.

V is TRBV28 and J is TRBJ1-2; TRBD1 is a possible D gene (5 bases). Trimming pared 6 bases from V and 4 bases from J, leaving 12 bases between. This CDR3 has 13 residues. Germline CDR1 MDHEN, CDR2 SYDVKM. CDR3 loop: CASRPTAIYGYTF. CDR3 nucleotide sequence: TGTGCCAGCAGGCCGACAGCAATCTATGGCTACACCTTC.

Many counts were recorded for this clonotype. The chain couples TRBV12-3 or TRBV12-4 to TRBJ2-1, with D possibly TRBD2 on 6 matching bases. V was cut by 5 bases and J by 4 bases, with 9 bases left in between. CDR3 length: 13 residues. The CDR3 here is CASSRGRYNEQFF. The CDR3 DNA is TGTGCCAGCAGTCGGGGGAGATACAATGAGCAGTTCTTC.

This clonotype has only a few counts. The gene calls are TRBV27 and TRBJ2-1, with D hard to call. Germline CDR1 and CDR2: MNHEY and SMNVEV (reference sequence). The CDR3 loop spans 13 amino acids. Trimming left V 2 bases short and J 5 bases short, with 7 bases between. The DNA for the CDR3 is TGTGCCAGCAGTTTACTACCCCACAATGAGCAGTTCTTC. As protein: CASSLLPHNEQFF.

This sequence joins TRBV24-1 and TRBJ2-3; D remains unclear. With 3 bases removed from V and 0 bases from J, the gap between germline ends came to 9 bases. Germline lookup yields CDR1 KGHDR and CDR2 SFDVKD. The CDR3 has 15 residues. The CDR3 here is CATSDTQTSTDTQYF. The DNA of the CDR3 is TGTGCCACCAGTGATACCCAGACTAGCACAGATACGCAGTATTTT.

In its sample, this clonotype was seen a few times. The rearrangement links TRBV15 to TRBJ2-7; D remains ambiguous. Trimming removed 0 bases at V and 0 bases at J, with 12 bases between. CDR1 is LNHNV and CDR2 is YYDKDF in the germline V gene (reference sequence). This CDR3 is built from 16 residues. DNA of the CDR3: TGTGCCACCAGCAGAGATGACGGGCCGAGCTCCTACGAGCAGTACTTC. This gives the protein CATSRDDGPSSYEQYF.

The rearrangement joins TRBV12-3 or TRBV12-4 to TRBJ2-5, with TRBD2 matching over 10 bases. The length of the CDR3 is 12 residues. Germline trimming cut 3 bases from V and 13 bases from J; bases unmatched to any gene: 5. CDR3 sequence reads: CASSFSSSGRYF. The CDR3 coding sequence is TGTGCCAGCAGTTTTTCCTCTAGCGGGAGGTACTTC.

V and J are TRBV10-3 and TRBJ2-3, with D tentatively TRBD2 (7 bases). Per the germline V gene, CDR1 is ENHRY and CDR2 is SYGVKD. V was cut by 4 bases and J by 2 bases, with 16 bases left in between. The CDR3 has 16 amino acids. The CDR3 loop reads CAISVAGAIPTDTQYF. In DNA, the CDR3 is TGTGCCATCAGTGTCGCGGGGGCTATCCCCACAGATACGCAGTATTTT.